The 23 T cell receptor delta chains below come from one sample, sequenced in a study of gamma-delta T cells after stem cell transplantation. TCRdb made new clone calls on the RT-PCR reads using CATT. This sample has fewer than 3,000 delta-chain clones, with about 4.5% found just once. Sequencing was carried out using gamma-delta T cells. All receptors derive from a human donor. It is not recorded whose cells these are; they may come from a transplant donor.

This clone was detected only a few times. Here the CDR3 DNA reads TGTGCCTGTGGCACGTTAGGTGTGAACACCGATAAACTCATCTTT. Protein: CACGTLGVNTDKLIF. This chain links TRDV2 with TRDJ1; D remains unclear. The CDR3 is 15 residues long. V was trimmed by 5 bases and J by 0 bases, leaving 15 bases between them. Germline values: CDR1 GEAIGNYY, CDR2 EKD.

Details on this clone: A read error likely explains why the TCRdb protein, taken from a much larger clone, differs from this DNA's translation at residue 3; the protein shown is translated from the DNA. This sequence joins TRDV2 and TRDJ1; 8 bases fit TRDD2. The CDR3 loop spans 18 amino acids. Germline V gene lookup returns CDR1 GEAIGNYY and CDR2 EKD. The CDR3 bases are TGTGCCCGTGACACCCTTCCTAACAGTCTTAGGGACACCGATAAACTCATCTTT. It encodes CARDTLPNSLRDTDKLIF.

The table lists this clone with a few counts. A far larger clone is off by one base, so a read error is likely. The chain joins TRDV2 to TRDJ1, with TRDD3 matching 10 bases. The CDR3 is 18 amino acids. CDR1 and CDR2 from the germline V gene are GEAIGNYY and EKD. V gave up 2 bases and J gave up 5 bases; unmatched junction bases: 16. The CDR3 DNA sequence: TGTGCCTGTGACAGAGTCCCTACTGGGGGATTTGGCTTGGATAAACTCATCTTT. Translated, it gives CACDRVPTGGFGLDKLIF.

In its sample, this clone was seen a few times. CDR3: CACDVILGDTQERTDKLIF. As DNA, the CDR3 is TGTGCCTGTGACGTTATACTGGGGGATACGCAGGAAAGGACCGATAAACTCATCTTT. The chain combines TRDV2 with TRDJ1; 13 positions match TRDD3. This CDR3 contains 19 residues. Germline loops: CDR1 GEAIGNYY, CDR2 EKD. V trimming: 3 bases; J trimming: 2 bases; junction bases outside the gene matches: 14.

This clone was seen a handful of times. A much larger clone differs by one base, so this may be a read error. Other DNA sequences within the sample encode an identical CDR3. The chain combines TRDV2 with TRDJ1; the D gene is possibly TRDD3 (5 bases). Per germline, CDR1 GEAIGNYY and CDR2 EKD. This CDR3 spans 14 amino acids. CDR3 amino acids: CACDGIGHGDKLIF. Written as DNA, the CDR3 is TGTGCCTGTGACGGGATCGGGCACGGCGATAAGCTCATCTTT.

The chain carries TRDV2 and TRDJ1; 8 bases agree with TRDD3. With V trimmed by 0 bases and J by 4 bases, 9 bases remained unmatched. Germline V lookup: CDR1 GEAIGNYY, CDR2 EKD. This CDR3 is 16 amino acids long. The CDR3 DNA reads TGTGCCTGTGACACCGTGGAGGGGATACAGAACGATAAACTCATCTTT. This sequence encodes CACDTVEGIQNDKLIF.

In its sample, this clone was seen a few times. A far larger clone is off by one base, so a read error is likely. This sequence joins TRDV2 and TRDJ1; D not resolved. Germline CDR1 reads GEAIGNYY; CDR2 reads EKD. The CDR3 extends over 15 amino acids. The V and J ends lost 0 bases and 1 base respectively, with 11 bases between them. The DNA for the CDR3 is TGTGCCTGTGACACCCCCGTCAGTTCCACCGATAAACTCATCTTT. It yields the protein CACDTPVSSTDKLIF.

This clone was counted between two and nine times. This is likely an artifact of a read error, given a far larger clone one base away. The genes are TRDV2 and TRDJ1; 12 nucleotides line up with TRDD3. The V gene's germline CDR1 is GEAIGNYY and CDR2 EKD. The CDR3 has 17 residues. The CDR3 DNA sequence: TGTGCCTGTGACACACTGGGGGATACTGGTTATACCGATAAACACATCTTT. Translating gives CACDTLGDTGYTDKHIF.

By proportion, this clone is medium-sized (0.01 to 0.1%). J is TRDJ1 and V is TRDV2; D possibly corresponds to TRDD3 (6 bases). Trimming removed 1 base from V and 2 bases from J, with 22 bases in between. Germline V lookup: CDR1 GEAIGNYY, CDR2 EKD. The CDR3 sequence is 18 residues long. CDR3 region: CACDTLRGDFPLTDKLIF. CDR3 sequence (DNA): TGTGCCTGTGACACGCTCAGGGGGGACTTTCCCTTAACCGATAAACTCATCTTT.

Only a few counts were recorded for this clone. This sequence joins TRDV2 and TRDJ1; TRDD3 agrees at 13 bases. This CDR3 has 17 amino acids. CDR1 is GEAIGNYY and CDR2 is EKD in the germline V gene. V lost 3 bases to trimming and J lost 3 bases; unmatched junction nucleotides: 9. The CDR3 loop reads CACDSVLGDTRADKLIF. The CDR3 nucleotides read TGTGCCTGTGACTCGGTACTGGGGGATACGCGGGCCGATAAACTCATCTTT.

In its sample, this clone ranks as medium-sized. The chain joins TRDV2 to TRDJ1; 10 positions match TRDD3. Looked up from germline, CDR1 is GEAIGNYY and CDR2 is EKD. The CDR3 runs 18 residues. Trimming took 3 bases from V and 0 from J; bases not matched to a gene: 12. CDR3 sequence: CACDSVSTGGSYTDKLIF. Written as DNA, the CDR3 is TGTGCCTGTGACTCAGTTAGTACTGGGGGATCCTACACCGATAAACTCATCTTT.

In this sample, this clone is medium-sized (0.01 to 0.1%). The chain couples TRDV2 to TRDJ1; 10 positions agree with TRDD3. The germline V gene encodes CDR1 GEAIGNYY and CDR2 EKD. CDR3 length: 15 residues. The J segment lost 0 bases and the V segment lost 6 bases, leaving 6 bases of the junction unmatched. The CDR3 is CACTALGDNTDKLIF. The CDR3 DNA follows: TGTGCCTGTACCGCTCTGGGGGATAACACCGATAAACTCATCTTT.

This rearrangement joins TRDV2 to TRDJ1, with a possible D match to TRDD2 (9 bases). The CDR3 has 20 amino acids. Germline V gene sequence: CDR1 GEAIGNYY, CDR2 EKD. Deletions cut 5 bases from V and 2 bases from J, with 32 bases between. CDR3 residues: CACALLPTGGYTGDTDKLIF. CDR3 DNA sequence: TGTGCCTGTGCCCTCCTTCCTACGGGGGGATATACTGGGGATACCGATAAACTCATCTTT.

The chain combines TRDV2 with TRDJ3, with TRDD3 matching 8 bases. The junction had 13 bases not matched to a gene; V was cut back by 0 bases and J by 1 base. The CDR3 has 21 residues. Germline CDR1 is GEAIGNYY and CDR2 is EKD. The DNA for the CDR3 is TGTGCCTGTGACACCACGGGGCTCTGGGGGAGCCCTTCCTGGGACACCCGACAGATGTTTTTC. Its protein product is CACDTTGLWGSPSWDTRQMFF.

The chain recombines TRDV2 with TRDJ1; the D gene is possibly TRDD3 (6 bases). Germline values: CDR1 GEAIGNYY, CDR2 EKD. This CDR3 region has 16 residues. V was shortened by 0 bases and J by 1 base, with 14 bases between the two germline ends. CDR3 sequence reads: CACDTVPDTGTDKLIF. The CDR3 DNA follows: TGTGCCTGTGACACCGTACCGGATACCGGCACCGATAAACTCATCTTT.

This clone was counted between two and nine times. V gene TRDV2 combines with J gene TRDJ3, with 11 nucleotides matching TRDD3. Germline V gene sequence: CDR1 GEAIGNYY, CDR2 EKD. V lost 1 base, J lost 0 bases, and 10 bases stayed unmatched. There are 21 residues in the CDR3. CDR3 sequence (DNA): TGTGCCTGTGACACGCTGAGGAGTGGGGGATACGGCTCCTGGGACACCCGACAGATGTTTTTC. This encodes CACDTLRSGGYGSWDTRQMFF.

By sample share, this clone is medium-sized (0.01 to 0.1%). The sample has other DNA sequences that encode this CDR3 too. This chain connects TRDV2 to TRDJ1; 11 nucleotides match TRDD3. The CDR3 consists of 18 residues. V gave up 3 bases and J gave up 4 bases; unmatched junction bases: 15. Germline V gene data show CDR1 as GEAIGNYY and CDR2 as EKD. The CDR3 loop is CACDALLGDTFESDKLIF. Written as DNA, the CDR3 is TGTGCCTGTGACGCTCTCCTGGGGGATACCTTTGAGAGCGATAAACTCATCTTT.

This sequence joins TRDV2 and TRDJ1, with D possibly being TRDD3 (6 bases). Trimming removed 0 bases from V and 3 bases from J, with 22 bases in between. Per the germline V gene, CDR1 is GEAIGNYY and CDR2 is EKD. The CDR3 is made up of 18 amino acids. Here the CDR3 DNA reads TGTGCCTGTGACACCGTTAGCGCGGGGGGGACCCCCGCCGATAAACTCATCTTT. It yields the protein CACDTVSAGGTPADKLIF.

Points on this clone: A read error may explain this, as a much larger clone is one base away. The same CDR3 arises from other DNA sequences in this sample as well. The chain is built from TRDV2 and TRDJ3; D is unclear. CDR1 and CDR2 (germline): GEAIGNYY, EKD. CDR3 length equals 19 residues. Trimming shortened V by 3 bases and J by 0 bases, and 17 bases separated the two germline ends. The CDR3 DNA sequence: TGTGCCTGTGACCCCGTGGGTGTGCGGAGCTCCTGGGACACCCGACAGATGTTTTTC. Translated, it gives CACDPVGVRSSWDTRQMFF.

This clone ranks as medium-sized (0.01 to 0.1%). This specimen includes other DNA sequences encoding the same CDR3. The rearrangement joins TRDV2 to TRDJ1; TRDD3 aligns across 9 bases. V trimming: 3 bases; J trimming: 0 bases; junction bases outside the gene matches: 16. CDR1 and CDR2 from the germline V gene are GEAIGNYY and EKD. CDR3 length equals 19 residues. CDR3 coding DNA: TGTGCCTGTGACTCCCTAACTGGGGGAGAAAAGTCGTACACCGATAAACTCATCTTT. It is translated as CACDSLTGGEKSYTDKLIF.

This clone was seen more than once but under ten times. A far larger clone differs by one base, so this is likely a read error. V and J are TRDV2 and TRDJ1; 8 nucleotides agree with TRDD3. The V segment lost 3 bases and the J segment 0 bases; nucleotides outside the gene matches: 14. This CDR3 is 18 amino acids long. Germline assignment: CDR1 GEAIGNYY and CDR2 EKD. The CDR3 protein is CACDPLGGTLPHTDKLIF. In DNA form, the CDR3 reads TGTGCCTGTGACCCACTGGGGGGTACCCTCCCACACACCGATAAACTCATCTTT.

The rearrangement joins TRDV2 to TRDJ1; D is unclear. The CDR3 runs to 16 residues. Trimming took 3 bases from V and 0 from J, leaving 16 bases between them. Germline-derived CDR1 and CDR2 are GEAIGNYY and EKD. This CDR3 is CACDALSLKYTDKLIF. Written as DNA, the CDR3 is TGTGCCTGTGACGCGCTCTCCCTCAAGTACACCGATAAACTCATCTTT.

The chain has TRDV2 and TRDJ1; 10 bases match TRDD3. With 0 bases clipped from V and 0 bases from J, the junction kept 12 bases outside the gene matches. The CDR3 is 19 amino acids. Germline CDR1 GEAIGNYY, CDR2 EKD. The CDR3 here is CACDTLRGIRQTNTDKLIF. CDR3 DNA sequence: TGTGCCTGTGACACCCTGAGGGGGATACGTCAAACAAACACCGATAAACTCATCTTT.